Shown below are 28 T cell receptor beta chains from a single sample sequenced in a study of CD8+ T cells in alopecia areata. Following extraction, RNA underwent reverse transcription to cDNA, which served as the sequencing template. Produced via immunoSEQ multiplex PCR; TCRdb's table is partial and in-frame only. Observed in the sample are roughly 260,000 clones, none of them singletons. Separation of pooled cutaneous lymph node cells was by sorting with CD4, CD8alpha, NKG2D, NKG2ACE and other markers. The sequenced sample consisted of CD4+ T cells sorted from a lymph node. Every receptor here comes from a C3H/HeJ mouse with alopecia areata. The strain's MHC: H2-k.

This clone was detected a few times. All gene names here are mouse names. The read is 4 residues too short to cover the CDR3 end, so that end is filled in from the germline J gene. V is TRBV13-1 and J is TRBJ2-4; D is unclear. The V gene's germline CDR1 is NSHNY and CDR2 SYGAGN. The CDR3 has 13 amino acids. With 2 bases removed from V and 0 bases from J, the gap between germline ends came to 4 bases. The CDR3 bases that were read are TGTGCCAGCAGTGAACTAAGTCAAAAC. Its protein is CASSELSQN. The whole CDR3 protein reads CASSELSQNTLYF.

Of note for this clone: Genes and germline are mouse. The read falls 4 residues short of the CDR3 end, and the missing part is taken from the germline J gene. The chain has TRBV13-1 and TRBJ2-3; D possibly corresponds to TRBD1 (6 bases). Germline CDR1 NSHNY, CDR2 SYGAGN. V gave up 5 bases and J gave up 1 base, with 14 bases separating them. The CDR3 covers 15 residues. CDR3 protein: CASSATGRGAETLYF. CDR3 DNA, as far as it was read: TGTGCCAGCAGCGCAACAGGGAGAGGTGCAGAA.

This clone was detected ten times or more. All gene names here are mouse names. The read ends 3 residues before the CDR3 terminus; that terminus is restored from the germline J gene. Distinct nucleotide sequences in the sample also encode this CDR3. The J gene is TRBJ1-6, the V gene TRBV19; D gene ambiguous. TRBJ1-6 is placed among ORFs of uncertain function. Between the trimmed V and J ends, which lost 0 bases and 0 bases, there was a span of 4 bases. Germline V gene lookup returns CDR1 FNHDT and CDR2 SITEND (reference sequence). The CDR3 is made up of 15 amino acids. Incomplete CDR3 DNA: TGTGCCAGCAGTATAGGGGATTCCTATAATTCGCCC. As protein: CASSIGDSYNSP. The full CDR3 protein reads CASSIGDSYNSPLYF.

This clone was observed a few times. Mouse gene names and germline throughout. Coverage ceases 4 residues before the CDR3 finishes, and the germline J gene fills in the end. Distinct nucleotide sequences in the sample also encode this CDR3. The gene calls are TRBV17 and TRBJ2-3, with TRBD2 as a possible D gene (7 bases). This CDR3 comprises 17 residues. Germline V gene lookup returns CDR1 MNHDT and CDR2 YYDKIL. The V and J ends lost 0 bases and 0 bases respectively, with 13 bases between them. The DNA read from the CDR3 is TGTGCTAGCAGTAGAGATCTCGGGGGGCCGAGTGCAGAA. This codes for CASSRDLGGPSAE. The CDR3 reads in full as CASSRDLGGPSAETLYF.

Of note for this clone: Gene names follow the mouse nomenclature. The read terminates 4 residues ahead of where the CDR3 ends, so the germline J gene completes it. V gene TRBV31 combines with J gene TRBJ2-4; TRBD1 agrees at 8 bases. Germline V CDR1 and CDR2: GKSSPN, SITVG. The length of the CDR3 is 13 residues. J lost 0 bases, V lost 5 bases, and 1 base had no gene match. The CDR3 protein is CAWGQGSQNTLYF. CDR3 DNA (partial): TGTGCCTGGGGACAGGGTAGTCAAAAC.

This clone came up a few times. These gene names are mouse names. Coverage ceases 4 residues before the CDR3 finishes, and the germline J gene fills in the end. Distinct nucleotide sequences in the sample also encode this CDR3. The gene calls are TRBV31 and TRBJ2-3; 7 bases match TRBD2. This CDR3 spans 14 amino acids. The germline V gene encodes CDR1 GKSSPN and CDR2 SITVG. The ends lost 0 bases at V and 2 bases at J; junction bases unmatched: 2. The covered CDR3 bases are TGTGCCTGGAGTCTGTGGGGGGTTGCAGAA. Amino acids: CAWSLWGVAE. The CDR3, in full, reads CAWSLWGVAETLYF.

A note on this clone: Genes and germline are mouse. At the DNA level, this CDR3 is encoded by other sequences in the same sample as well. The covered CDR3 bases are TGTGCCTGGAGTCTGAGGACAGGGGTCACCGGG. Protein product: CAWSLRTGVTG. The CDR3 in full is CAWSLRTGVTGQLYF. The chain carries TRBV31 and TRBJ2-2; 9 nucleotides agree with TRBD1. The sequenced fragment ends 4 residues before the CDR3 boundary, so the rest is inferred from the germline J gene. V lost 0 bases to trimming and J lost 4 bases; unmatched junction nucleotides: 3. Germline CDR1 reads GKSSPN; CDR2 reads SITVG. This CDR3 comprises 15 residues.

As for this clone: Gene names denote mouse genes. Coverage ceases 4 residues before the CDR3 finishes, and the germline J gene fills in the end. The chain is built from TRBV19 and TRBJ1-1; maybe TRBD1 (5 bases). V was trimmed by 3 bases and J by 0 bases, leaving 9 bases between them. Germline-derived CDR1 and CDR2 are FNHDT and SITEND (reference sequence). The CDR3 length is 14 residues. The sequenced CDR3 bases are TGTGCCAGCAGTAGGGGGGGGTCAAACACA. Its protein product is CASSRGGSNT. The whole CDR3 region reads CASSRGGSNTEVFF.

In regard to this clone: The germline and genes are mouse ones. The CDR3 is cut off 4 residues early in the read; its end comes from the germline J gene. This rearrangement joins TRBV14 to TRBJ2-1; 7 bases agree with TRBD2. Per the germline V gene, CDR1 is SGHDT and CDR2 is FRDEAV. This CDR3 has 12 amino acids. CDR3 sequence: CASSPGGAEQFF. CDR3 bases read: TGTGCCAGCAGTCCGGGGGGGGCT. The whole variable domain, remainder taken from reference TRBV14 and TRBJ2-1, is EAGVTQSPRYAVLQEGQAVSFWCDPISGHDTLYWYQQPRDQGPQLLVYFRDEAVIDNSQLPSDRFSAVRPKGTNSTLKIQSAKQGDTATYLCASSPGGAEQFFGPGTRLTVL.

About this clone: Gene names and germline match the mouse. The read stops 4 residues short of the end of the CDR3; the missing end is completed from the germline J gene. The sample has other DNA sequences that encode this CDR3 too. The V gene is TRBV19, the J gene TRBJ2-7; TRBD1 is a possible D gene (6 bases). Germline values: CDR1 FNHDT, CDR2 SITEND (reference sequence). With 6 bases removed from V and 0 bases from J, the gap between germline ends came to 10 bases. The CDR3 contains 13 residues. CDR3: CASTRDNSYEQYF. The sequenced CDR3 bases are TGTGCCAGCACGAGGGACAACTCCTAT.

This clone turned up a few times. The germline and genes are mouse ones. The read comes to an end 3 residues before the CDR3 does, leaving the germline J gene to fill in the end. The gene calls are TRBV13-2 and TRBJ1-6, with TRBD1 matching over 8 bases. TRBJ1-6 carries the ORF label, with uncertain function. V trimming: 0 bases; J trimming: 6 bases; junction bases outside the gene matches: 8. Germline-derived CDR1 and CDR2 are NNHNN and SYGAGS (reference sequence). The CDR3 totals 17 residues. The CDR3 bases that were read are TGTGCCAGCGGTGATGCGGGCAGGGGGCGATTTAATTCGCCC. Amino acids: CASGDAGRGRFNSP. The full CDR3 protein reads CASGDAGRGRFNSPLYF.

The table lists this clone with a few counts. Mouse gene names and germline throughout. The observed sequence ends 4 residues before the CDR3 terminus, with the missing tail filled in from the germline J gene. This CDR3 is also generated by other DNA sequences in the sample. The chain uses TRBV1 and TRBJ2-5, with TRBD2 matching over 10 bases. This CDR3 is 14 amino acids long. Germline loops: CDR1 NSQYPW, CDR2 LRSPGD (reference sequence). V lost 6 bases and J lost 2; bases outside the gene matches: 2. CDR3 amino acids: CTCRRLGGQDTQYF. The sequenced CDR3 bases are TGCACCTGCAGGAGACTGGGGGGCCAAGAC.

For this clone: Gene names refer to mouse genes. The read ends 4 residues before the CDR3 terminus; that terminus is restored from the germline J gene. This sample also contains other DNA sequences that code for the same CDR3. This chain connects TRBV13-3 to TRBJ2-2, with D maybe TRBD1 (6 bases). V lost 5 bases and J 0 bases, leaving 8 bases between the germline ends. The CDR3 is 14 residues long. The germline V gene has CDR1 NNHDY and CDR2 SYVADS. CDR3: CASRDSANTGQLYF. Incomplete CDR3 DNA: TGTGCCAGCAGGGACAGCGCAAACACCGGG.

As regards this clone: These gene names are mouse names. The CDR3 end lies 4 residues beyond the end of the read and is filled in from the germline J gene. The chain uses TRBV19 and TRBJ2-5; D perhaps matches TRBD1 (6 bases). Germline CDR1 FNHDT, CDR2 SITEND (reference sequence). CDR3 size: 13 residues. CDR3 in amino acids: CASSIQGTDTQYF. CDR3 DNA, as far as it was read: TGTGCCAGCAGTATACAGGGGACGGAC.

In the case of this clone: The listed genes are named as in mouse. The read ends 4 residues shy of where the CDR3 ends; the end is completed using the germline J gene. This CDR3 is also generated by other DNA sequences in the sample. This chain connects TRBV1 to TRBJ2-4; TRBD1 aligns across 7 bases. The CDR3 has 14 residues. Germline values: CDR1 NSQYPW, CDR2 LRSPGD (reference sequence). V lost 4 bases to trimming and J lost 1 base; unmatched junction nucleotides: 2. This CDR3 is CTCSVDRGQNTLYF. The CDR3 DNA, read in part, is TGCACCTGCAGTGTAGACAGGGGTCAAAAC.

This clone was counted only a few times. One end of the junction does not line up with germline, which may come from a read error. Gene names follow the mouse nomenclature. Read sequence stops 4 residues before the CDR3 end, and the germline J gene provides the missing end. V is TRBV13-1 and J is TRBJ2-3; tentatively, D is TRBD1 (6 bases). CDR3 length equals 15 residues. CDR1 and CDR2 (germline): NSHNY, SYGAGN. The CDR3 loop reads CASGDANRGAETLYF. The sequenced CDR3 bases are TGTGCCAGCGGTGATGCGAACAGGGGTGCAGAA.

This clone was found a few times. The genes and germline here are from mouse. The CDR3 end falls 4 residues outside the read, so it is completed with the germline J gene. The chain employs TRBV13-2 and TRBJ2-1, with D possibly matching TRBD2 (6 bases). The CDR3 totals 16 residues. Trimming pared 2 bases from V and 1 base from J, leaving 13 bases between. In germline, CDR1 is NNHNN, CDR2 SYGAGS (reference sequence). The sequenced part of the CDR3 DNA is TGTGCCAGCGGTGACTTTCTGGGGCACAACTATGCT. This translates into CASGDFLGHNYA. The entire CDR3 is CASGDFLGHNYAEQFF.

This clone has just a few counts. Gene and germline names: mouse. The read falls 4 residues short of the CDR3 end, and the missing part is taken from the germline J gene. Other DNA sequences within the sample encode an identical CDR3. The V call is TRBV19, the J call TRBJ2-3; D is perhaps TRBD2 (5 bases). Trimming took 2 bases from V and 3 from J, leaving 10 bases between them. CDR1 and CDR2 (germline): FNHDT, SITEND (reference sequence). This CDR3 contains 14 residues. The CDR3 here is CASSIWGSAETLYF. CDR3 DNA, as far as it was read: TGTGCCAGCAGTATTTGGGGAAGCGCAGAA.

In this sample, this clone turned up a few times. Gene names follow the mouse nomenclature. The sequenced part of the CDR3 DNA is TGTGCCAGCAGTCAGGGGGCCAACACA. Translation gives CASSQGANT. In full, the CDR3 is CASSQGANTEVFF. V is TRBV13-3 and J is TRBJ1-1; 8 bases line up with TRBD1. The CDR3 extends 4 residues past the end of the read, so its final part is completed from the germline J gene. The trim removed 4 bases at V and 2 bases at J, leaving 1 base unmatched. The V gene's germline CDR1 is NNHDY and CDR2 SYVADS. This CDR3 contains 13 residues.

This clone was counted between two and nine times. The listed genes are named as in mouse. The sequence runs out 4 residues before the end of the CDR3; the remainder is reconstructed from the germline J gene. Within the sample, other DNA sequences also encode this same CDR3. This chain connects TRBV31 to TRBJ2-3; 9 nucleotides align to TRBD2. The germline gives CDR1 GKSSPN, CDR2 SITVG. J gave up 0 bases and V 1 base, and 2 bases lay outside the gene matches. The CDR3 spans 15 residues. CDR3 DNA (partial): TGTGCCTGGAGTCGACTGGGGGATAGTGCAGAA. Translation: CAWSRLGDSAE. The whole CDR3 region reads CAWSRLGDSAETLYF.

Remarks on this clone: Mouse gene names apply. The CDR3 goes on 4 residues after the read ends, and that part is filled in from the germline J gene. The same CDR3 can be traced to other DNA sequences in this sample. V is TRBV1 and J is TRBJ1-2; D possibly corresponds to TRBD1 (5 bases). This CDR3 is 14 amino acids long. Germline V gene sequence: CDR1 NSQYPW, CDR2 LRSPGD (reference sequence). CDR3 bases read: TGCACCTGCAGTGCAGGCCAGGGAGGGTCC. This encodes CTCSAGQGGS. The CDR3 as a whole reads CTCSAGQGGSDYTF.

Of note for this clone: The genes are named according to mouse. The CDR3 goes on 4 residues after the read ends, and that part is filled in from the germline J gene. J is TRBJ2-5 and V is TRBV13-3; no clear D. Germline lookup yields CDR1 NNHDY and CDR2 SYVADS. The germline V and J ends were trimmed by 2 bases and 0 bases, with 7 bases remaining between them. The CDR3 covers 14 residues. CDR3 sequence reads: CASSETANQDTQYF. CDR3 DNA (partial): TGTGCCAGCAGTGAAACAGCTAACCAAGAC.

Details on this clone: Gene names are mouse gene names. The sequenced fragment ends 4 residues before the CDR3 boundary, so the rest is inferred from the germline J gene. Other nucleotide sequences from this sample produce the same CDR3. The rearrangement joins TRBV1 to TRBJ2-7; D is unresolved. CDR1 and CDR2 (germline): NSQYPW, LRSPGD (reference sequence). This CDR3 is 12 amino acids long. Trimming stripped 3 bases from V and 0 bases from J, with 3 bases between. The CDR3 sequence: CTCSALSYEQYF. CDR3 bases read: TGCACCTGCAGTGCGCTCTCCTAT.

This clone showed up just a few times. Each gene name is a mouse one. The DNA ends 4 residues before the CDR3 does, and the rest of the CDR3 is filled in from the germline J gene. The sample carries other DNA sequences with the same CDR3. V usage is TRBV13-1 and J usage is TRBJ2-5; D gene uncertain. Germline V lookup: CDR1 NSHNY, CDR2 SYGAGN. V lost 7 bases, J lost 1 base, and 7 bases lay in between. The CDR3 spans 12 residues. Partial CDR3 DNA: TGTGCCAGCCGGAGGGACCAAGAC. It translates to CASRRDQD. The entire CDR3 sequence reads CASRRDQDTQYF.

This clone was seen more than once but under ten times. Gene names are mouse gene names. Read sequence stops 4 residues before the CDR3 end, and the germline J gene provides the missing end. The chain employs TRBV13-3 and TRBJ2-7; TRBD2 matches at 9 bases. The CDR3 has 13 residues. CDR1 NNHDY and CDR2 SYVADS come from the germline V gene. The CDR3 DNA, read in part, is TGTGCCAGCAGTCCTGGGACTGGGTAT. Its translation is CASSPGTGY. The entire CDR3 sequence reads CASSPGTGYEQYF.

Comment on this clone: Germline and genes here are mouse. The missing CDR3 end, 3 residues past where the read stops, is filled in from the germline J gene. The chain is built from TRBV1 and TRBJ1-6, with TRBD1 matching 11 bases. TRBJ1-6 is an ORF; its function is uncertain. V dropped 3 bases and J dropped 9; count of bases not matched to a gene: 7. The CDR3 spans 16 residues. Germline assignment: CDR1 NSQYPW and CDR2 LRSPGD (reference sequence). The CDR3 reads CTCSALRDRGGSPLYF. Partial CDR3 DNA: TGCACCTGCAGTGCCCTCCGGGACAGGGGGGGTTCGCCC.

A word on this clone: Gene names denote mouse genes. Sequencing ends 4 residues short of the CDR3 end; the germline J gene provides the rest. The chain is built from TRBV5 and TRBJ2-5; 8 bases are a match to TRBD2. The CDR3 is 16 amino acids. CDR1 and CDR2 (germline): LGHNA, YNLKQL (reference sequence). Unmatched junction bases numbered 3, after V lost 0 bases and J lost 1 base. CDR3 in amino acids: CASSQEWGGYQDTQYF. Incomplete CDR3 DNA: TGTGCCAGCAGCCAAGAGTGGGGGGGATACCAAGAC.

This clone was counted a few times. Gene names follow the mouse nomenclature. The CDR3 end is not reached by the read, which stops 4 residues before it; the germline J gene fills it in. This chain links TRBV13-3 with TRBJ2-1; 9 nucleotides match TRBD1. This CDR3 is 15 amino acids long. The J segment lost 4 bases and the V segment lost 1 base, leaving 3 bases of the junction unmatched. Germline V gives CDR1 NNHDY, CDR2 SYVADS. CDR3 DNA (partial): TGTGCCAGCAGTGATTGGGACAGGGAATATGCT. As protein: CASSDWDREYA. The entire CDR3 protein reads CASSDWDREYAEQFF.